These 8 T cell receptor beta chains originate from one sample sequenced in a study of T cells in Graves' hyperthyroidism and ophthalmopathy. The investigators amplified TCR beta CDR3 regions from RNA transcripts. The study used the HTBI primer set for a first-round RT-PCR of the TCR CDR3. One entry per CDR3 protein, called by TCRdb with MiXCR from the multiplex PCR reads. The sample lists fewer than 650,000 distinct CDR3 sequences, approximately 15% occurring once. The material sequenced was blood. These receptors came from a woman in her thirties with Graves' hyperthyroidism that later progressed to Graves' ophthalmopathy.

This clonotype was detected ten times or more. This chain connects TRBV4-2 to TRBJ2-3; TRBD1 aligns across 8 bases. The CDR3 consists of 15 residues. Germline-derived CDR1 and CDR2 are LGHNA and YNFKEQ. V shed 3 bases, J shed 2 bases, and the junction held 4 bases outside the gene matches. CDR3 residues: CASSQDRAYTDTQYF. For the CDR3, the DNA is TGTGCCAGCAGCCAGGACAGGGCCTACACAGATACGCAGTATTTT.

As for this clonotype: A single base separates this from a much larger clone, so it may be a read error. The V and J genes are TRBV12-3 or TRBV12-4 and TRBJ1-2, with TRBD1 identical over 9 bases. The CDR3 contains 13 residues. Germline trimming cut 5 bases from V and 4 bases from J; bases unmatched to any gene: 2. In nucleotides, the CDR3 is TGTGCCAGCAGTAAGACAGGGGGCTATGGCTACACCTTC. It encodes CASSKTGGYGYTF.

In its sample, this clonotype was seen many times. This chain uses TRBV7-2 with TRBJ1-1; no clear D. The ends were cut back, 6 bases at V and 3 bases at J, with 11 bases in the middle. The CDR3 consists of 13 residues. The germline gives CDR1 SGHTA, CDR2 FQGNSA. In nucleotides, the CDR3 is TGTGCCAGCAGGGCCGACGGCCACACTGAAGCTTTCTTT. This gives the protein CASRADGHTEAFF.

The chain combines TRBV20-1 with TRBJ2-3; D gene unclear. The germline gives CDR1 DFQATT, CDR2 SNEGSKA (reference sequence). V dropped 0 bases and J dropped 2 bases, with 12 bases sitting between them. The CDR3 length is 15 residues. CDR3 nucleotides: TGCAGTGCTAGAGACCGATTAGACATCACAGATACGCAGTATTTT. This translates into CSARDRLDITDTQYF.

This clonotype was picked up many times. This chain connects TRBV19 to TRBJ1-1, with 7 bases fitting TRBD1. Germline V CDR1 and CDR2: LNHDA, SQIVND (reference sequence). V was pared by 6 bases and J by 4 bases, with 5 bases of the junction left unmatched. The CDR3 spans 13 residues. The CDR3 protein is CASRPRGSTEAFF. CDR3 sequence (DNA): TGTGCCAGTAGGCCCAGGGGGTCCACTGAAGCTTTCTTT. Complete variable domain (other parts from reference TRBV19 and TRBJ1-1): DGGITQSPKYLFRKEGQNVTLSCEQNLNHDAMYWYRQDPGQGLRLIYYSQIVNDFQKGDIAEGYSVSREKKESFPLTVTSAQKNPTAFYLCASRPRGSTEAFFGQGTRLTVV.

This clonotype was observed many times. V usage is TRBV7-9 and J usage is TRBJ2-7; D is uncertain. Germline CDR1 and CDR2: SEHNR and FQNEAQ (reference sequence). V lost 4 bases and J lost 5, with 12 bases in between. The CDR3 has 13 residues. The DNA for the CDR3 is TGTGCCAGCAGCTCCACGAACTTGAACGAGCAGTACTTC. Its translation: CASSSTNLNEQYF.

This clonotype has just a few counts. The chain has TRBV19 and TRBJ2-2; 7 positions agree with TRBD2. Germline CDR1 reads LNHDA; CDR2 reads SQIVND (reference sequence). This CDR3 contains 16 residues. J lost 4 bases, V lost 8 bases, and 13 bases had no gene match. CDR3 nucleotides: TGTGCCAGTCGTTTTAGGGGAGGGTCGGGCACCGGGGAGCTGTTTTTT. It encodes CASRFRGGSGTGELFF.

With respect to this clonotype: Just one base apart from a much larger clone, this may be a read error. This rearrangement joins TRBV12-3 or TRBV12-4 to TRBJ2-4; D is tentatively TRBD1 or TRBD2 (5 bases each). The CDR3 spans 15 residues. The CDR3 is CAGSPWTGLGDIQYF. In nucleotides, the CDR3 is TGTGCCGGCAGTCCTTGGACGGGGTTAGGGGACATTCAGTACTTC.